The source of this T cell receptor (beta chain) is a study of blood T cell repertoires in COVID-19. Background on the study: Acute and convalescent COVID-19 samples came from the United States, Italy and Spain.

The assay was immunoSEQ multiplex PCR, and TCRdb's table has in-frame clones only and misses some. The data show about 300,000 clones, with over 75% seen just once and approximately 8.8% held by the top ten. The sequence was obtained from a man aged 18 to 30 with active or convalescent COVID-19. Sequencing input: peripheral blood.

The CDR3 DNA reads as TGTGCCAGTAGTAGGGGGGACGGGTCCTACGAGCAGTACTTC. It encodes CASSRGDGSYEQYF. The chain carries TRBV19 and TRBJ2-7; D might be TRBD2 (6 bases). V lost 4 bases to trimming and J lost 1 base, with 11 bases between them. This CDR3 is 14 amino acids long. The germline V gene has CDR1 LNHDA and CDR2 SQIVND (reference sequence).